The 24 T cell receptor beta chains presented below share a single source sample, sequenced in a study of stem cell transplantation in POMP-related autoinflammatory disease. Findings and caveats of the study: In patients with PRAID, every analyzed T-cell subset tended to show lower diversity and higher clonality. In PRAID patients, the number of distinct TRB V-J gene pairings was restricted.

The repertoire was sequenced with immunoSEQ multiplex PCR; TCRdb's copy has only in-frame clones and lacks some. The sample lists approximately 11,000 clones; roughly 86% were seen once. No antigen is known for these receptors. This specimen was CD8+ T cells from PBMCs, taken before stem cell transplantation. The receptors shown here come from a human donor with POMP-related autoinflammation and immune dysregulation (PRAID).

The genes are TRBV27 and TRBJ2-1; 9 positions match TRBD2. V gave up 5 bases and J gave up 6 bases; unmatched junction bases: 11. This CDR3 is 16 amino acids long. The germline V gene has CDR1 MNHEY and CDR2 SMNVEV (reference sequence). CDR3 sequence (DNA): TGTGCCAGCAGTCCGACTAGCGGTCGGCGGTCCAATGAGCAGTTCTTC. Translation: CASSPTSGRRSNEQFF.

The chain recombines TRBV5-6 with TRBJ1-1, with no clear D. V was trimmed by 0 bases and J by 1 base, leaving 7 bases between them. There are 14 residues in the CDR3. Germline assignment: CDR1 SGHDT and CDR2 YYEEEE. This CDR3 reads CASSLVMANTEAFF. The CDR3 DNA sequence: TGTGCCAGCAGCTTGGTAATGGCGAACACTGAAGCTTTCTTT.

The chain has TRBV4-1 and TRBJ1-4; weak D call: TRBD1 (5 bases). The germline CDR1 and CDR2 sequences are MGHRA and YSYEKL. Trimming left V 1 base short and J 3 bases short, with 15 bases between. The CDR3 covers 17 residues. The CDR3 loop is CASSQVGYQGSNEKLFF. The CDR3 coding sequence is TGCGCCAGCAGCCAAGTTGGGTACCAGGGATCTAATGAAAAACTGTTTTTT.

The V and J genes are TRBV14 and TRBJ1-1, with D unclear. CDR3 length: 17 residues. With 2 bases removed from V and 1 base from J, the gap between germline ends came to 17 bases. CDR1 SGHDN and CDR2 FVKESK come from the germline V gene. The CDR3 loop is CASSQPGVWEANTEAFF. The CDR3 DNA reads as TGTGCCAGCAGCCAACCCGGGGTATGGGAGGCGAACACTGAAGCTTTCTTT. Supplemented by reference TRBV14 and TRBJ1-1, the full variable domain reads EAGVTQFPSHSVIEKGQTVTLRCDPISGHDNLYWYRRVMGKEIKFLLHFVKESKQDESGMPNNRFLAERTGGTYSTLKVQPAELEDSGVYFCASSQPGVWEANTEAFFGQGTRLTVV.

This sequence joins TRBV29-1 and TRBJ1-1, with D tentatively TRBD1 (5 bases). Trimming took 8 bases from V and 3 from J, leaving 16 bases between them. Germline V gives CDR1 SQVTM, CDR2 ANQGSEA. This CDR3 is 13 amino acids long. CDR3 region: CSIGAGAYTEAFF. In DNA form, the CDR3 reads TGCAGCATTGGCGCCGGGGCTTACACTGAAGCTTTCTTT. Full variable domain (remainder filled in from reference TRBV29-1 and TRBJ1-1): SAVISQKPSRDICQRGTSLTIQCQVDSQVTMMFWYRQQPGQSLTLIATANQGSEATYESGFVIDKFPISRPNLTFSTLTVSNMSPEDSSIYLCSIGAGAYTEAFFGQGTRLTVV.

This chain links TRBV5-1 with TRBJ1-1, with D unresolved. V lost 0 bases to trimming and J lost 1 base, with 10 bases between them. CDR1 is SGHRS, CDR2 YFSETQ, per germline. CDR3 length: 15 amino acids. The CDR3 DNA sequence: TGCGCCAGCAGCTTGGCATGGGTGGGGAACACTGAAGCTTTCTTT. This sequence encodes CASSLAWVGNTEAFF.

A remark on this clone: At one end, the junction sequence differs from germline, possibly due to a read error. J is TRBJ2-3 and V is TRBV7-7; 10 bases map to TRBD2. The length of the CDR3 is 18 residues. CDR1 and CDR2 from the germline V gene are SSHAT and FNYEAQ (reference sequence). The CDR3 DNA reads as TGTGCTAGCAGCTTGGAACTAGCGGGAACCTCTAGCACAGATACGCAGTATTTT. It specifies CASSLELAGTSSTDTQYF. Drawing the rest from reference TRBV7-7 and TRBJ2-3, the complete variable domain is GAGVSQSPRYKVTKRGQDVTLRCDPISSHATLYWYQQALGQGPEFLTYFNYEAQPDKSGLPSDRFSAERPEGSISTLTIQRTEQRDSAMYRCASSLELAGTSSTDTQYFGPGTRLTVL.

The chain is built from TRBV13 and TRBJ1-3, with 7 nucleotides matching TRBD1. The trim removed 6 bases at V and 0 bases at J, leaving 2 bases unmatched. CDR3 length equals 14 residues. The germline V gene has CDR1 PRHDT and CDR2 FYEKMQ (reference sequence). The CDR3 bases are TGTGCCAGCAGGGGGACAGTCTCTGGAAACACCATATATTTT. Translating gives CASRGTVSGNTIYF.

This chain uses TRBV30 with TRBJ2-5; D may be TRBD2 (5 bases). Germline CDR1 GTSNPN, CDR2 SVGIG (reference sequence). V shed 5 bases and J shed 3 bases, with 22 bases lying between them. The CDR3 contains 16 residues. The CDR3 sequence: CAWDWGTGSGKETQYF. For the CDR3, the DNA is TGTGCCTGGGATTGGGGAACGGGATCGGGGAAAGAGACCCAGTACTTC.

This chain uses TRBV7-3 with TRBJ1-1; D possibly corresponds to TRBD1 (6 bases). CDR3 size: 13 residues. Trimming pared 4 bases from V and 7 bases from J, leaving 13 bases between. From germline, CDR1 is SGHTA and CDR2 FQGTGA. In DNA form, the CDR3 reads TGTGCCAGCAGCTCCCCGGGACAAAGTGAAGCTTTCTTT. It encodes CASSSPGQSEAFF.

This clone came up a few times. V gene TRBV7-9 combines with J gene TRBJ1-5; TRBD1 aligns across 7 bases. The CDR3 contains 15 residues. V lost 9 bases to trimming and J lost 2 bases; unmatched junction nucleotides: 10. Germline CDR1 and CDR2: SEHNR and FQNEAQ (reference sequence). In DNA form, the CDR3 reads TGTGCCAGTGCCCCAGGACAGGCGGGCAATCAGCCCCAGCATTTT. Translated: CASAPGQAGNQPQHF.

The J gene is TRBJ1-5, the V gene TRBV28; a weak D match, TRBD1 (5 bases). V dropped 3 bases and J dropped 0 bases, with 12 bases sitting between them. Germline loops: CDR1 MDHEN, CDR2 SYDVKM. The CDR3 is made up of 16 amino acids. CDR3 protein: CASSLTVGYSNQPQHF. CDR3 nucleotide sequence: TGTGCCAGCAGTTTGACAGTCGGGTATAGCAATCAGCCCCAGCATTTT.

By proportion, this clone is medium-sized. The rearrangement joins TRBV4-1 to TRBJ2-3; tentatively, D is TRBD2 (6 bases). The V gene lost 0 bases and the J gene lost 2 bases, with 15 bases spanning the gap. The CDR3 contains 17 residues. CDR1 is MGHRA, CDR2 YSYEKL, per germline. CDR3 in amino acids: CASSQELGGLLTDTQYF. CDR3 in DNA: TGCGCCAGCAGCCAAGAATTGGGAGGACTCCTCACAGATACGCAGTATTTT.

V gene TRBV7-2 combines with J gene TRBJ1-1; TRBD1 might be the D (6 bases). Trimming took off 2 bases at V and 0 bases at J, with 7 bases between the two ends. CDR3 length equals 14 residues. CDR1 is SGHTA, CDR2 FQGNSA, per germline. CDR3 sequence: CASSLRTVNTEAFF. CDR3 nucleotide sequence: TGTGCCAGCAGCTTAAGGACAGTGAACACTGAAGCTTTCTTT.

This chain links TRBV28 with TRBJ1-2; D gene unclear. CDR3 length: 13 amino acids. Looked up from germline, CDR1 is MDHEN and CDR2 is SYDVKM. The V and J ends lost 3 bases and 4 bases respectively, with 9 bases between them. CDR3 sequence (DNA): TGTGCCAGCAGTTTGAACGGGTTCTATGGCTACACCTTC. It translates to CASSLNGFYGYTF.

CDR3 sequence reads: CASSVSDRGGTEAFF. The CDR3 DNA reads as TGTGCCAGCAGCGTATCGGACAGGGGCGGCACTGAAGCTTTCTTT. The genes are TRBV9 and TRBJ1-1; 9 positions agree with TRBD1. The CDR3 extends over 15 amino acids. Trimming took 1 base from V and 4 from J; bases not matched to a gene: 5. The germline V gene encodes CDR1 SGDLS and CDR2 YYNGEE. The full variable domain, with the rest looked up from reference TRBV9 and TRBJ1-1, is DSGVTQTPKHLITATGQRVTLRCSPRSGDLSVYWYQQSLDQGLQFLIQYYNGEERAKGNILERFSAQQFPDLHSELNLSSLELGDSALYFCASSVSDRGGTEAFFGQGTRLTVV.

The V and J genes are TRBV23-1 and TRBJ2-7; D possibly corresponds to TRBD2 (7 bases). TRBV23-1 is an ORF, with its function uncertain. The CDR3 has 14 amino acids. Deletions cut 5 bases from V and 4 bases from J, with 15 bases between. This CDR3 reads CASSGPQGGYEQYF. The DNA for the CDR3 is TGCGCCAGCAGTGGGCCACAGGGAGGGTACGAGCAGTACTTC.

The J gene is TRBJ1-3, the V gene TRBV6-5, with 12 positions matching TRBD1. The germline CDR1 and CDR2 sequences are MNHEY and SVGAGI. The CDR3 totals 15 residues. V lost 2 bases, J lost 8 bases, and 4 bases stayed unmatched. The CDR3, as DNA: TGTGCCAGCAGTTACGGGACAGGGGGCACAGACACCATATATTTT. Residues: CASSYGTGGTDTIYF.

The V gene is TRBV7-9, the J gene TRBJ1-1; a weak D match, TRBD1 (5 bases). Trimming pared 5 bases from V and 0 bases from J, leaving 25 bases between. The CDR3 runs to 19 residues. CDR1 is SEHNR, CDR2 FQNEAQ, per germline (reference sequence). CDR3 in amino acids: CASSQTPVLGGKMNTEAFF. For the CDR3, the DNA is TGTGCCAGCAGCCAGACCCCAGTCTTGGGGGGAAAGATGAACACTGAAGCTTTCTTT.

This chain links TRBV7-3 with TRBJ2-2, with 11 bases fitting TRBD2. V was pared by 5 bases and J by 6 bases, with 11 bases of the junction left unmatched. Germline CDR1 and CDR2: SGHTA and FQGTGA. This CDR3 is 17 amino acids long. DNA of the CDR3: TGTGCCAGCAGCATTGGACTAGCGGGTGCTCGGGCCGGGGAGCTGTTTTTT. Its protein product is CASSIGLAGARAGELFF.

The chain recombines TRBV4-1 with TRBJ1-1, with TRBD1 as a possible D gene (5 bases). V shed 6 bases and J shed 1 base, with 12 bases lying between them. The germline gives CDR1 MGHRA, CDR2 YSYEKL. The CDR3 has 14 residues. In DNA form, the CDR3 reads TGCGCCAGCAGGCCCGGGGCTACGAACACTGAAGCTTTCTTT. It specifies CASRPGATNTEAFF.

The chain has TRBV7-9 and TRBJ2-1; D is undetermined. From germline, CDR1 is SEHNR and CDR2 FQNEAQ (reference sequence). This CDR3 comprises 12 residues. Trimming removed 5 bases from V and 7 bases from J, with 9 bases in between. The CDR3 DNA reads TGTGCCAGCAGCCTGGGGTTTAATGAGCAGTTCTTC. Its translation: CASSLGFNEQFF.

V and J are TRBV27 and TRBJ1-1; the D is unclear. With 2 bases removed from V and 6 bases from J, the gap between germline ends came to 10 bases. CDR3 length: 13 amino acids. CDR1 is MNHEY and CDR2 is SMNVEV in the germline V gene (reference sequence). DNA of the CDR3: TGTGCCAGCAGTTTAGGGGTGAGGGCTGAAGCTTTCTTT. It codes for CASSLGVRAEAFF.

This chain connects TRBV29-1 to TRBJ2-7; 9 bases match TRBD1. This CDR3 is built from 13 residues. Germline values: CDR1 SQVTM, CDR2 ANQGSEA. Trimming at V came to 5 bases and at J to 2 bases, leaving 4 bases not matched to a gene. In DNA, the CDR3 is TGCAGCGTTCCCGGGACAGGGCCCTACGAGCAGTACTTC. Its translation is CSVPGTGPYEQYF.